Each of the 2 T cell receptor beta chains below was sequenced from the same sample in a study of Tregs in tolerant kidney transplant recipients. The protocol was immunoSEQ multiplex PCR, while the TCRdb copy is restricted to in-frame clones and leaves out a portion. The table has tens of thousands of clones, 80% to 95% seen once. The sequences come from CD4+ T cells from blood, collected before the transplant. The receptor set was obtained from a human donor who received a combined kidney and bone marrow transplant.

The V and J genes are TRBV2 and TRBJ1-1; TRBD1 might be the D (6 bases). Germline V CDR1 and CDR2: SNHLY, FYNNEI. CDR3 length: 13 residues. Trimming removed 4 bases from V and 4 bases from J, with 10 bases in between. The CDR3 region has the DNA TGTGCCAGCAGTGTCCAGGGGCCCACTGAAGCTTTCTTT. Translated, it gives CASSVQGPTEAFF.

V gene TRBV11-3 combines with J gene TRBJ2-7; 15 positions match TRBD2. Germline assignment: CDR1 SGHNT and CDR2 YENEEA. CDR3 length equals 15 residues. The V segment lost 7 bases and the J segment 6 bases; nucleotides outside the gene matches: 7. CDR3 coding DNA: TGTGCCAGCAATGAAGGACTAGCGGGAGGGATCGAGCAGTACTTC. Translating gives CASNEGLAGGIEQYF.